A single sample gave rise to the 26 T cell receptor beta chains below, sequenced in a study of blood T cell repertoires in COVID-19. Some clones are missing from TCRdb's copy, which holds only in-frame ones; the method was immunoSEQ multiplex PCR. There are 250,000 to 350,000 clones in the sample; around 90% occur only once, and over 2% lies in the top ten. Sequenced material: peripheral blood. All receptors come from a woman between 45 and 65 years old who had recovered from COVID-19.

The CDR3 region is CASSTDGQRPFRQPQHF. The CDR3, as DNA: TGTGCCAGTAGTACGGATGGACAGCGGCCATTCCGTCAGCCCCAGCATTTT. This chain uses TRBV19 with TRBJ1-5; D may be TRBD1 (6 bases). There are 17 residues in the CDR3. V was shortened by 4 bases and J by 6 bases, with 22 bases between the two germline ends. Germline CDR1 LNHDA, CDR2 SQIVND (reference sequence).

The chain employs TRBV14 and TRBJ1-2; 9 bases agree with TRBD1. The V segment lost 4 bases and the J segment 4 bases; nucleotides outside the gene matches: 4. There are 14 residues in the CDR3. The germline V gene encodes CDR1 SGHDN and CDR2 FVKESK. The CDR3 region has the DNA TGTGCCAGCAGCCCAACGGGACAGGGCTATGGCTACACCTTC. Its translation is CASSPTGQGYGYTF.

CDR3 region: CASSLMGGFEETQYF. As DNA, the CDR3 is TGCGCCAGCAGCCTCATGGGGGGGTTTGAAGAGACCCAGTACTTC. The chain links TRBV4-3 to TRBJ2-5; 7 nucleotides agree with TRBD2. The CDR3 is 15 amino acids. Germline-derived CDR1 and CDR2 are LGHNA and YSLEER. V was clipped by 4 bases and J by 3 bases; unmatched bases: 8.

The chain has TRBV27 and TRBJ1-2, with D possibly being TRBD1 (5 bases). Trimming left V 5 bases short and J 6 bases short, with 13 bases between. The CDR3 has 13 residues. Germline V CDR1 and CDR2: MNHEY, SMNVEV (reference sequence). The CDR3 spells CASSPRTSHGYTF. DNA for the CDR3: TGTGCCAGCAGTCCCAGGACAAGCCATGGCTACACCTTC.

This clone was recorded only once. The CDR3 loop is CASSIIGGRGAFF. CDR3 bases: TGTGCCAGTAGTATTATCGGGGGGCGCGGAGCTTTCTTT. V gene TRBV19 combines with J gene TRBJ1-1; D is possibly TRBD1 (6 bases). Trimming took 3 bases from V and 10 from J, leaving 15 bases between them. Germline values: CDR1 LNHDA, CDR2 SQIVND (reference sequence). The CDR3 totals 13 residues.

The sample holds one count of this clone. The genes are TRBV19 and TRBJ2-7; TRBD1 matches at 7 bases. Germline trimming cut 5 bases from V and 4 bases from J; bases unmatched to any gene: 5. The germline CDR1 and CDR2 sequences are LNHDA and SQIVND (reference sequence). The CDR3 is 13 amino acids. In DNA, the CDR3 is TGTGCCAGTAGTTTGGACAGGACTTACGAGCAGTACTTC. As protein: CASSLDRTYEQYF.

The chain combines TRBV30 with TRBJ1-1; the D is unclear. Trimming pared 4 bases from V and 7 bases from J, leaving 13 bases between. Germline assignment: CDR1 GTSNPN and CDR2 SVGIG (reference sequence). The CDR3 loop spans 12 amino acids. The CDR3 region has the DNA TGTGCCTGGACTATATCATACGGTGAAGCTTTCTTT. Amino acid sequence: CAWTISYGEAFF.

The chain uses TRBV19 and TRBJ2-4; 10 nucleotides match TRBD1. V lost 4 bases, J lost 8 bases, and 2 bases stayed unmatched. CDR3 size: 13 residues. Germline values: CDR1 LNHDA, CDR2 SQIVND (reference sequence). The CDR3 sequence: CASSRDRGDIQYF. The CDR3 DNA is TGTGCCAGTAGTAGGGACAGGGGTGACATTCAGTACTTC.

The chain couples TRBV7-9 to TRBJ1-1, with D perhaps TRBD1 (6 bases). Germline V gene sequence: CDR1 SEHNR, CDR2 FQNEAQ (reference sequence). Trimming cost V 2 bases and J 1 base, with 11 bases left between them. The CDR3 consists of 15 residues. The CDR3 region has the DNA TGTGCCAGCAGCTTAATGACAGGTGAGAACACTGAAGCTTTCTTT. Protein: CASSLMTGENTEAFF.

This chain connects TRBV7-2 to TRBJ2-4; 10 nucleotides align to TRBD2. V lost 5 bases, J lost 4 bases, and 2 bases stayed unmatched. Germline CDR1 is SGHTA and CDR2 is FQGNSA. The CDR3 has 14 residues. CDR3 sequence (DNA): TGTGCCAGCAGCGCGGGACTAGCGAAAAACATTCAGTACTTC. This gives the protein CASSAGLAKNIQYF.

The genes are TRBV12-3 or TRBV12-4 and TRBJ2-3, with D possibly being TRBD2 (5 bases). V lost 8 bases and J lost 5, with 14 bases in between. CDR3 length equals 13 residues. The CDR3 DNA reads TGTGCCAGCGTAGAGTGGGCGGGAGATACGCAGTATTTT. This sequence encodes CASVEWAGDTQYF.

The gene calls are TRBV6-1 and TRBJ2-5; 14 nucleotides line up with TRBD2. V lost 4 bases, J lost 1 base, and 2 bases stayed unmatched. From germline, CDR1 is MNHNS and CDR2 SASEGT. This CDR3 is built from 16 residues. The CDR3 here is CASSGGLAGGQETQYF. The CDR3 nucleotides are TGTGCCAGCAGTGGTGGACTAGCGGGAGGCCAAGAGACCCAGTACTTC.

This clone came up a few times. This sequence joins TRBV12-3 or TRBV12-4 and TRBJ1-1; a weak D match, TRBD1 (5 bases). V was cut by 3 bases and J by 1 base, with 6 bases left in between. The CDR3 contains 13 residues. Here the CDR3 DNA reads TGTGCCAGCAGTTTTCAGGGGAACACTGAAGCTTTCTTT. Translating gives CASSFQGNTEAFF.

To note about this clone: It is unclear where the CDR3 begins or ends on the DNA, so no DNA is shown, and the CDR3 is as TCRdb lists it. The chain uses TRBV5-1 and TRBJ1-6. Germline V gene lookup returns CDR1 SGHRS and CDR2 YFSETQ. The CDR3 numbers 14 amino acids, ends counted. The CDR3 sequence: CASSQYFGDSPLHF.

CDR3 sequence (DNA): TGTGCCAGCAGTCCCCGAGGTAGCGGGAGTTACGAGCAGTACTTC. Its protein is CASSPRGSGSYEQYF. The chain recombines TRBV6-5 with TRBJ2-7; 9 bases map to TRBD2. V was pared by 5 bases and J by 4 bases, with 9 bases of the junction left unmatched. The V gene's germline CDR1 is MNHEY and CDR2 SVGAGI. The CDR3 loop spans 15 amino acids.

About this clone: As the CDR3 is not closed by the conserved phenylalanine or tryptophan, this likely results from a read error. The chain couples TRBV7-8 to TRBJ1-1; D is unclear. Germline V gene data show CDR1 as SGHVS and CDR2 as FQNEAQ. There are 14 residues in the CDR3. Trimming took off 5 bases at V and 1 base at J, with 11 bases between the two ends. DNA of the CDR3: TGTGCCAGCAGCCCTCAGGCGTGGAACACTGAAGCTTTCCTT. Encoded protein: CASSPQAWNTEAFL.

This clone was observed many times. The genes are TRBV5-1 and TRBJ2-7; possibly TRBD1 for D (5 bases). CDR3 size: 14 residues. Per the germline V gene, CDR1 is SGHRS and CDR2 is YFSETQ. The V and J ends lost 4 bases and 5 bases respectively, with 16 bases between them. Written as DNA, the CDR3 is TGCGCCAGCAGCATCAACCAGGGCATGCACGAGCAGTACTTC. It is translated as CASSINQGMHEQYF.

V and J are TRBV18 and TRBJ1-4; D is uncertain. Germline V gene sequence: CDR1 KGHSH, CDR2 LQKENI. The V end was cut by 4 bases, the J end by 6 bases, with 12 bases between. The CDR3 covers 14 residues. The CDR3 nucleotides read TGTGCCAGCTCACGTGTTGCCCGAGATGAAAAACTGTTTTTT. It specifies CASSRVARDEKLFF.

V is TRBV4-3 and J is TRBJ2-5, with D perhaps TRBD2 (6 bases). V was clipped by 1 base and J by 5 bases, with 14 bases between them. CDR1 LGHNA and CDR2 YSLEER come from the germline V gene. The CDR3 length is 15 residues. As DNA, the CDR3 is TGCGCCAGCAGCCAAGTTCCGGGAGTTTTCGAGACCCAGTACTTC. Its protein product is CASSQVPGVFETQYF.

The J gene is TRBJ1-5, the V gene TRBV4-3, with D perhaps matching TRBD1 (6 bases). CDR1 and CDR2 from the germline V gene are LGHNA and YSLEER. The V and J ends lost 4 bases and 4 bases respectively, with 14 bases between them. This CDR3 comprises 15 residues. The CDR3 bases are TGCGCCAGCAGCCCTTCCATAACAGGGAATCAGCCCCAGCATTTT. As protein: CASSPSITGNQPQHF.

The chain has TRBV5-5 and TRBJ1-1; perhaps TRBD1 as D (6 bases). Trimming pared 4 bases from V and 3 bases from J, leaving 16 bases between. The CDR3 spans 15 residues. CDR1 and CDR2 from the germline V gene are SGHKS and YYEKEE (reference sequence). The CDR3 sequence is CASSRTQGIDTEAFF. Here the CDR3 DNA reads TGTGCCAGCAGCCGAACACAGGGAATAGACACTGAAGCTTTCTTT.

The V gene is TRBV21-1, the J gene TRBJ2-7; the listed D gene, TRBD2, was not tested against the DNA. TRBV21-1 is listed as a pseudogene. This CDR3 comprises 12 residues. CDR3 DNA: TGTGCCAGCAGCCACTCCTCCTACGAGCAGTACTTC. Amino acids: CASSHSSYEQYF.

The chain employs TRBV9 and TRBJ2-3, with TRBD1 identical over 8 bases. Germline assignment: CDR1 SGDLS and CDR2 YYNGEE. The ends lost 0 bases at V and 4 bases at J; junction bases unmatched: 10. CDR3 length: 17 residues. CDR3 loop: CASSVAPQGALSDTQYF. The CDR3 DNA is TGTGCCAGCAGCGTAGCTCCCCAGGGGGCATTGTCAGATACGCAGTATTTT.

The genes are TRBV6-1 and TRBJ2-3; TRBD2 matches 9 bases. The germline gives CDR1 MNHNS, CDR2 SASEGT. With V trimmed by 1 base and J by 0 bases, 11 bases remained unmatched. The CDR3 extends over 19 amino acids. CDR3 residues: CASSEEFSGSYSSTDTQYF. CDR3 nucleotide sequence: TGTGCCAGCAGTGAAGAATTTAGCGGGAGTTACTCTAGCACAGATACGCAGTATTTT.

V gene TRBV12-3 or TRBV12-4 combines with J gene TRBJ2-1; possibly TRBD1 for D (5 bases). The germline V and J ends were trimmed by 5 bases and 7 bases, with 9 bases remaining between them. The CDR3 is 12 residues long. The CDR3 DNA reads as TGTGCCAGCAGTCGACAGTTTAATGAGCAGTTCTTC. Translated, it gives CASSRQFNEQFF.

Details on this clone: At one end, the junction sequence differs from germline, possibly due to a read error. The V gene is TRBV7-8, the J gene TRBJ2-7; TRBD1 aligns across 7 bases. This CDR3 is built from 14 residues. The germline V gene encodes CDR1 SGHVS and CDR2 FQNEAQ. DNA of the CDR3: TGTGCCAGCAGCTTATCGGACAGGAAATACGGGCAGTACTTC. Translating it yields CASSLSDRKYGQYF. Full variable domain (remainder filled in from reference TRBV7-8 and TRBJ2-7): GAGVSQSPRYKVAKRGQDVALRCDPISGHVSLFWYQQALGQGPEFLTYFQNEAQLDKSGLPSDRFFAERPEGSVSTLKIQRTQQEDSAVYLCASSLSDRKYGQYFGPGTRLTVT.